This T cell receptor (beta chain) was recovered during a study of cytomegalovirus exposure and HLA in healthy donors. Study at large: The early release's HLA-typed donors yielded tens of millions of unique TCRs.

V was clipped by 5 bases and J by 1 base, with 17 bases between them. Germline CDR1 LGHNA, CDR2 YSLEER. The CDR3 is 16 amino acids. Primers included in the PCR were 60 Vbeta and 13 Jbeta primers. The protocol was immunoSEQ multiplex PCR, while the TCRdb copy is restricted to in-frame clones and leaves out a portion. The sample shows 150,000 or so clones, around four fifths of them seen only once. The receptor comes from a male donor in good health and CMV-seronegative. The chain carries TRBV4-3 and TRBJ2-5; D ambiguous. The sequencing sample was made of PBMCs. The CDR3 nucleotides read TGCGCCAGCAGCTTACAAGATGTAGCTCTCCAAGAGACCCAGTACTTC. This codes for CASSLQDVALQETQYF.